The 24 T cell receptor delta chains below all came from one sample that was sequenced in a study of gamma-delta T cells after stem cell transplantation. TCRdb called clones from the RT-PCR reads again using CATT. The sample contains about 3,500 delta-chain clones, about 12% of which appear only once. The sample taken for sequencing was gamma-delta T cells. These receptors were taken from a human donor. It is not recorded whose cells these are; they may come from a transplant donor.

The table lists this clone with a few counts. The V call is TRDV1, the J call TRDJ1; TRDD3 agrees at 7 bases. From germline, CDR1 is TSWWSYY and CDR2 QGS. J was trimmed by 0 bases and V by 3 bases; bases with no gene match: 16. The CDR3 covers 19 residues. Here the CDR3 DNA reads TGTGCTCTTGGGGAGGGTTGGGGGACCTCCAAAAAGTACACCGATAAACTCATCTTT. This codes for CALGEGWGTSKKYTDKLIF.

A remark on this clone: At the DNA level, this CDR3 is encoded by other sequences in the same sample as well. V and J are TRDV1 and TRDJ1; a possible D gene is TRDD3 (5 bases). The CDR3 consists of 19 residues. Germline lookup yields CDR1 TSWWSYY and CDR2 QGS. The V end lost 2 bases, the J end lost 3 bases, and 25 bases lay between the germline ends. CDR3 residues: CALGELGLAGEGLPDKLIF. CDR3 nucleotide sequence: TGTGCTCTTGGGGAATTGGGTCTCGCCGGTGAGGGATTACCCGATAAACTCATCTTT.

This clone was seen a handful of times. The V call is TRDV1, the J call TRDJ1, with D uncertain. CDR1 TSWWSYY and CDR2 QGS come from the germline V gene. The length of the CDR3 is 16 residues. V was cut by 1 base and J by 0 bases, with 12 bases left in between. Here the CDR3 DNA reads TGTGCTCTTGGGGAACAGGTTAATCCGTACACCGATAAACTCATCTTT. It encodes CALGEQVNPYTDKLIF.

The J gene is TRDJ1, the V gene TRDV1; 8 positions agree with TRDD3. The germline gives CDR1 TSWWSYY, CDR2 QGS. The CDR3 totals 20 residues. The trim removed 2 bases at V and 7 bases at J, leaving 24 bases unmatched. CDR3 in DNA: TGTGCTCTTGGGGAATCGCTTCCTTCTGGGGGAGTTTTGGTGATGGGTAAACTCATCTTT. Encoded protein: CALGESLPSGGVLVMGKLIF.

This clone was counted a few times. The V gene is TRDV1, the J gene TRDJ1; 9 bases match TRDD2. J was trimmed by 3 bases and V by 4 bases; bases with no gene match: 12. The CDR3 loop spans 17 amino acids. CDR1 and CDR2 (germline): TSWWSYY, QGS. The CDR3 region has the DNA TGTGCTCTTGGGGCCAGGCCTTCCTACGGATTAGCCGATAAACTCATCTTT. It specifies CALGARPSYGLADKLIF.

In its sample, this clone was seen a few times. The chain has TRAV29/DV5 and TRDJ1; TRDD3 matches 10 bases. Trimming cost V 4 bases and J 2 bases; bases outside gene matches: 53. CDR1 is NSMFDY, CDR2 ISSIKDK, per germline. CDR3 length: 30 residues. In nucleotides, the CDR3 is TGTGCAGCAGTGGCACGACAGGGGGAGACAGCCCTTCTCATTGTGTCTTCCCAGGGGGATACGCAAATAGTGACCGATAAACTCATCTTT. Translation: CAAVARQGETALLIVSSQGDTQIVTDKLIF.

This chain uses TRAV29/DV5 with TRDJ1; 11 bases are shared with TRDD3. The CDR3 runs 18 residues. The trim removed 2 bases at V and 1 base at J, leaving 13 bases unmatched. Per the germline V gene, CDR1 is NSMFDY and CDR2 is ISSIKDK. The DNA for the CDR3 is TGTGCAGCAAGACCCTTTCACTGGGGGATAGCAGGCACCGATAAACTCATCTTT. As protein: CAARPFHWGIAGTDKLIF.

The V gene is TRDV1, the J gene TRDJ1, with D perhaps given as TRDD2 or TRDD3 (9 bases each). The CDR3 extends over 20 amino acids. Germline assignment: CDR1 TSWWSYY and CDR2 QGS. The V end was cut by 3 bases, the J end by 2 bases, with 28 bases between. The CDR3 DNA follows: TGTGCTCTTGGGGATCCTACCTTCCTACCGGGGATACGCGATACCGATAAACTCATCTTT. Amino acids: CALGDPTFLPGIRDTDKLIF.

This clone was counted only a few times. This sequence joins TRDV3 and TRDJ1; unclear D gene. Germline V lookup: CDR1 TVYSNPD, CDR2 GDNSRS (reference sequence). The CDR3 spans 11 residues. V lost 0 bases, J lost 5 bases, and 7 bases lay in between. The CDR3 nucleotides read TGTGCCTTTAGGGGTGGGGATAAACTCATCTTT. The encoded protein is CAFRGGDKLIF.

The chain uses TRDV2 and TRDJ1, with a weak D call TRDD3 (6 bases). Trimming removed 3 bases at V and 3 bases at J, with 19 bases between. Per germline, CDR1 GEAIGNYY and CDR2 EKD. This CDR3 is 16 amino acids long. CDR3: CACDAGLGSPSDKLIF. The CDR3 DNA reads as TGTGCCTGTGACGCAGGACTGGGATCTCCGTCCGATAAACTCATCTTT.

Note on this clone: The junction and the germline gene differ at one end; a read error may be behind it. The sample carries other DNA sequences with the same CDR3. V is TRDV1 and J is TRDJ1; 9 nucleotides align to TRDD3. This CDR3 spans 25 amino acids. Germline values: CDR1 TSWWSYY, CDR2 QGS. The CDR3 here is CALGELEAFPFLYRGYAYLTDKLIF. The CDR3 DNA reads as TGCGCTCTTGGGGAACTTGAGGCCTTCCCATTCTTGTACCGGGGATACGCGTATCTCACCGATAAACTCATCTTT.

V is TRDV1 and J is TRDJ1, with no clear D. TCRdb offers no J gene call, so here the DNA was matched to germline to obtain one. From germline, CDR1 is TSWWSYY and CDR2 QGS. V dropped 4 bases and J dropped 4 bases, with 10 bases sitting between them. This CDR3 is built from 13 residues. CDR3 region: CALGACRGDKLIF. The CDR3 nucleotides read TGTGCTCTTGGGGCGTGTCGGGGCGATAAACTCATCTTT.

This chain joins TRDV1 and TRDJ3, with 9 positions matching TRDD3. The J gene, not given by TCRdb, was assigned here from a germline match of the nucleotide sequence. In germline, CDR1 is TSWWSYY, CDR2 QGS. The CDR3 loop spans 17 amino acids. Unmatched junction bases numbered 1, after V lost 1 base and J lost 3 bases. The CDR3 DNA sequence: TGTGCTCTTGGGGAACGGGGATACGGCTGGGACACCCGACAGATGTTTTTC. Its translation is CALGERGYGWDTRQMFF.

The rearrangement joins TRDV1 to TRDJ2, with D unclear. V was trimmed by 4 bases and J by 3 bases, leaving 18 bases between them. The CDR3 totals 17 residues. CDR1 and CDR2 from the germline V gene are TSWWSYY and QGS. The CDR3: CALGGPPPPVVTAQLFF. In DNA, the CDR3 is TGTGCTCTTGGGGGGCCCCCTCCCCCAGTTGTGACAGCACAACTCTTCTTT.

The V and J genes are TRDV3 and TRDJ1; D is possibly TRDD3 (6 bases). The J gene, left out of TCRdb, was set here by checking the DNA against germline. The CDR3 loop spans 19 amino acids. Germline V gene data show CDR1 as TVYSNPD and CDR2 as GDNSRS (reference sequence). Between the trimmed V and J ends, which lost 3 bases and 9 bases, there was a span of 38 bases. CDR3 in DNA: TGTGCCTTCGCTACTGGAAACGGGGGGACGGCAAGTTCGACCGGTGAACTCATCTTT. This codes for CAFATGNGGTASSTGELIF.

This clone qualifies as medium-sized (0.01 to 0.1%). The CDR3 nucleotides read TGTGCTCTTGGGGCCGCGGTACTGGGGGATACGTTTTCCCCTGTGACAGCACAACTCTTCTTT. It codes for CALGAAVLGDTFSPVTAQLFF. The chain is built from TRDV1 and TRDJ2, with TRDD3 identical over 13 bases. Germline CDR1 TSWWSYY, CDR2 QGS. J lost 3 bases, V lost 4 bases, and 17 bases had no gene match. This CDR3 contains 21 residues.

In this sample, this clone turned up a few times. The chain has TRAV29/DV5 and TRDJ1; 10 bases are a match to TRDD3. The CDR3 is 19 residues long. CDR1 is NSMFDY, CDR2 ISSIKDK, per germline. J was trimmed by 0 bases and V by 0 bases; bases with no gene match: 14. The CDR3 loop reads CAASAEGRTGGFYTDKLIF. The CDR3 DNA sequence: TGTGCAGCAAGCGCGGAAGGTCGTACTGGGGGATTTTACACCGATAAACTCATCTTT.

V usage is TRDV1 and J usage is TRDJ1; 7 bases align to TRDD3. Germline CDR1 and CDR2: TSWWSYY and QGS. V gave up 2 bases and J gave up 4 bases; unmatched junction bases: 25. CDR3 length: 21 residues. This CDR3 is CALGEGSPELGIGRLRDKLIF. As DNA, the CDR3 is TGTGCTCTTGGGGAAGGGTCCCCCGAGCTGGGGATAGGGCGGCTTCGCGATAAACTCATCTTT.

This clone was observed a handful of times. V is TRDV1 and J is TRDJ1, with D possibly being TRDD3 (6 bases). V lost 4 bases and J lost 1, with 25 bases in between. Germline V lookup: CDR1 TSWWSYY, CDR2 QGS. The CDR3 is 19 residues long. CDR3 sequence: CALGASSPLGLGPTDKLIF. The CDR3 nucleotides read TGTGCTCTTGGGGCCTCTTCCCCCCTTGGACTGGGACCCACCGATAAACTCATCTTT.

J is TRDJ1 and V is TRDV1, with a tentative D call TRDD3 (6 bases). The J gene, left out of TCRdb, was set here by checking the DNA against germline. V was pared by 2 bases and J by 0 bases, with 19 bases between. CDR1 and CDR2 (germline): TSWWSYY, QGS. The CDR3 has 18 amino acids. The CDR3: CALGESSRWGPHTDKLIF. The CDR3, as DNA: TGTGCTCTTGGGGAAAGCTCCCGCTGGGGACCTCACACCGATAAACTCATCTTT.

This chain links TRDV3 with TRDJ2; D possibly corresponds to TRDD3 (5 bases). CDR1 is TVYSNPD and CDR2 is GDNSRS in the germline V gene (reference sequence). This CDR3 is 16 amino acids long. V lost 3 bases and J 1 base, leaving 18 bases between the germline ends. The CDR3 region has the DNA TGTGCCTTCAGCCGGTTGCGGGGGCTTTTGACAGCACAACTCTTCTTT. Its translation: CAFSRLRGLLTAQLFF.

This clone was seen a few times. The chain has TRDV1 and TRDJ1; 9 bases align to TRDD2. The germline V gene has CDR1 TSWWSYY and CDR2 QGS. This CDR3 is built from 20 residues. Trimming took 2 bases from V and 4 from J; bases not matched to a gene: 20. The CDR3 bases are TGTGCTCTTGGGGAAGGCCTTCCTACGTACCCCGCTGGGGAGTACGATAAACTCATCTTT. It translates to CALGEGLPTYPAGEYDKLIF.

This clone was counted a few times. CDR3 loop: CAFILDMGDLYTDKLIF. CDR3 bases: TGTGCCTTTATCCTCGACATGGGGGATCTGTACACCGATAAACTCATCTTT. The chain carries TRDV3 and TRDJ1; 8 bases fit TRDD3. The germline V gene has CDR1 TVYSNPD and CDR2 GDNSRS (reference sequence). V was pared by 1 base and J by 0 bases, with 13 bases of the junction left unmatched. The CDR3 length is 17 residues.

Concerning this clone itself: The junction differs from germline at one of its ends, possibly a read error. The rearrangement uses TRAV29/DV5 and TRDJ1, with D possibly matching TRDD3 (5 bases). This CDR3 has 22 amino acids. CDR1 is NSMFDY, CDR2 ISSIKDK, per germline. The CDR3 protein is CAARKGSVLGSKLLLYTDELIF. The CDR3, as DNA: TGTGCAGCACGTAAAGGATCCGTTCTGGGATCTAAGCTTCTTTTGTACACCGATGAACTCATCTTT. Based on the CDR3 plus reference TRAV29/DV5 and TRDJ1, the full variable domain is DQQVKQNSPSLSVQEGRISILNCDYTNSMFDYFLWYKKYPAEGPTFLISISSIKDKNEDGRFTVFLNKSAKHLSLHIVPSQPGDSAVYFCAARKGSVLGSKLLLYTDELIFGKGTRVTVEP.